What follows describes a single TCR beta chain. The CDR3 contains 15 residues. Germline CDR1 KGHSH, CDR2 LQKENI. The V gene lost 2 bases and the J gene lost 2 bases, with 9 bases spanning the gap. These data come from a study of cytomegalovirus exposure and HLA in healthy donors. Primers: 60 Vbeta forward and 13 Jbeta reverse. Sequencing was performed with immunoSEQ multiplex PCR; in TCRdb, only in-frame clones are kept and a portion is missing. The table shows under 55,000 clones, with approximately 72% occurring only once. The chain links TRBV18 to TRBJ2-2; D may be TRBD1 (6 bases). This sequence was found in a woman aged 50 to 65 in good health and CMV-seronegative. Sequences were obtained from PBMCs. CDR3 in amino acids: CASSPNRENTGELFF. CDR3 coding DNA: TGTGCCAGCTCACCAAACAGGGAAAACACCGGGGAGCTGTTTTTT.